These 28 T cell receptor beta chains were all obtained from the same sample, sequenced in a study of blood T cell repertoires in COVID-19 (dated by TCRdb to about 2020). The library was prepared using the immunoSEQ multiplex PCR assay. In TCRdb, the immuneACCESS table is reduced to in-frame sequences with V and J assigned. These tables do not hold every clone; where another copy was compared, an unresolved V gene accounts for under half, and the others remain unexplained. In this sample the table shows 150,000 to 200,000 clones, 75% to 90% of which occur a single time. In total, the top ten clones hold about 3% of the sample. Sequenced input: peripheral blood. The receptors come from a human donor with acute or convalescent COVID-19. The donor label of this sample is uncertain.

This clone was counted a few times. This chain connects TRBV7-3 to TRBJ2-2, with D uncertain. CDR3 length: 11 amino acids. The germline gives CDR1 SGHTA, CDR2 FQGTGA. Between the trimmed V and J ends, which lost 5 bases and 7 bases, there was a span of 5 bases. The CDR3 loop is CASSLFGELFF. The CDR3 region has the DNA TGTGCCAGCAGCCTCTTCGGGGAGCTGTTTTTT. The complete variable domain, with remaining parts taken from reference TRBV7-3 and TRBJ2-2, reads GAGVSQTPSNKVTEKGKYVELRCDPISGHTALYWYRQSLGQGPEFLIYFQGTGAADDSGLPNDRFFAVRPEGSVSTLKIQRTERGDSAVYLCASSLFGELFFGEGSRLTVL.

This chain uses TRBV4-2 with TRBJ1-3; no firm D call. The germline gives CDR1 LGHNA, CDR2 YNFKEQ. Between the trimmed V and J ends, which lost 2 bases and 2 bases, there was a span of 16 bases. This CDR3 is 17 amino acids long. Written as DNA, the CDR3 is TGTGCCAGCAGCCAATCAGTTTTTCGGGTAACTGGAAACACCATATATTTT. It is translated as CASSQSVFRVTGNTIYF.

The V gene is TRBV7-2, the J gene TRBJ1-2; 7 nucleotides match TRBD1. Germline CDR1 SGHTA, CDR2 FQGNSA. The CDR3 covers 15 residues. The ends lost 2 bases at V and 6 bases at J; junction bases unmatched: 9. Here the CDR3 reads CASSLTPGQLNGYTF. In DNA form, the CDR3 reads TGTGCCAGCAGCTTAACCCCGGGACAGCTAAATGGCTACACCTTC. The variable domain in full, completed from reference TRBV7-2 and TRBJ1-2, reads GAGVSQSPSNKVTEKGKDVELRCDPISGHTALYWYRQSLGQGLEFLIYFQGNSAPDKSGLPSDRFSAERTGGSVSTLTIQRTQQEDSAVYLCASSLTPGQLNGYTFGSGTRLTVV.

This chain joins TRBV3-1 (or the pseudogene TRBV3-2) and TRBJ2-3; TRBD2 aligns across 7 bases. This CDR3 comprises 14 residues. Germline lookup yields CDR1 LGHDT and CDR2 YNNKEL (reference sequence). V lost 4 bases, J lost 4 bases, and 5 bases stayed unmatched. The DNA of the CDR3 is TGTGCCAGCAGCCTGGGACTATCGTCAGATACGCAGTATTTT. Amino acid sequence: CASSLGLSSDTQYF.

The table lists this clone with a count of one. The chain combines TRBV9 with TRBJ2-5, with 10 bases fitting TRBD2. This CDR3 region has 17 residues. Trimming removed 4 bases from V and 0 bases from J; junction bases left unmatched: 9. Germline CDR1 is SGDLS and CDR2 is YYNGEE. Here the CDR3 DNA reads TGTGCCAGCAGCCCGCCGGGACTAGCGAAGAACCAAGAGACCCAGTACTTC. Translation gives CASSPPGLAKNQETQYF.

The V call is TRBV15, the J call TRBJ1-2, with 9 bases matching TRBD1. Trimming removed 5 bases from V and 6 bases from J; junction bases left unmatched: 7. Germline V gene sequence: CDR1 LNHNV, CDR2 YYDKDF (reference sequence). This CDR3 region has 14 residues. The CDR3 protein is CATSHRGLGNGYTF. CDR3 nucleotide sequence: TGTGCCACCAGCCACAGGGGGCTGGGTAATGGCTACACCTTC.

This chain joins TRBV6-5 and TRBJ2-2; perhaps TRBD2 as D (5 bases). The CDR3 spans 16 residues. The germline V and J ends were trimmed by 0 bases and 6 bases, with 14 bases remaining between them. Germline CDR1 MNHEY, CDR2 SVGAGI. This chain's CDR3 is CASSYSIDGVPGELFF. The DNA of the CDR3 is TGTGCCAGCAGTTACTCGATCGACGGGGTTCCCGGGGAGCTGTTTTTT.

This clone was observed a few times. The chain employs TRBV14 and TRBJ2-2; 15 nucleotides line up with TRBD2. The CDR3 length is 19 residues. CDR1 and CDR2 (germline): SGHDN, FVKESK. Losses at the gene ends were 3 bases for V and 1 base for J; bases not matched to a gene: 6. The CDR3 here is CASSHQPGLAGGNTGELFF. CDR3 coding DNA: TGTGCCAGCAGCCATCAACCGGGACTAGCGGGGGGGAACACCGGGGAGCTGTTTTTT.

The V call is TRBV18, the J call TRBJ2-1; D might be TRBD2 (7 bases). This CDR3 is built from 13 residues. CDR1 is KGHSH, CDR2 LQKENI, per germline. Trimming shortened V by 3 bases and J by 10 bases, and 13 bases separated the two germline ends. The CDR3 is CASSPWGGQEQFF. The CDR3 DNA reads as TGTGCCAGCTCACCTTGGGGGGGCCAGGAGCAGTTCTTC.

V usage is TRBV27 and J usage is TRBJ1-5, with a tentative D call TRBD1 (5 bases). V was clipped by 6 bases and J by 7 bases, with 10 bases between them. This CDR3 is 12 amino acids long. CDR1 is MNHEY and CDR2 is SMNVEV in the germline V gene (reference sequence). The CDR3 DNA sequence: TGTGCCAGCAGAGATAGGGGACAGCCCCAGCATTTT. It translates to CASRDRGQPQHF.

This chain links TRBV3-1 (or the pseudogene TRBV3-2) with TRBJ2-7; TRBD2 aligns across 7 bases. In germline, CDR1 is LGHDT, CDR2 YNNKEL (reference sequence). J gave up 0 bases and V 3 bases, and 2 bases lay outside the gene matches. This CDR3 is built from 14 residues. In DNA form, the CDR3 reads TGTGCCAGCAGCCATAGCGGGCCCTCCTACGAGCAGTACTTC. Translated: CASSHSGPSYEQYF.

The chain uses TRBV19 and TRBJ2-4; no definite D call. Trimming left V 3 bases short and J 0 bases short, with 15 bases between. Germline values: CDR1 LNHDA, CDR2 SQIVND (reference sequence). The CDR3 has 17 residues. CDR3 bases: TGTGCCAGTAGTATCACTCCGAGTGGGCTAGCCAAAAACATTCAGTACTTC. Translation gives CASSITPSGLAKNIQYF.

The chain is built from TRBV27 and TRBJ1-1; 9 nucleotides agree with TRBD1. The CDR3 length is 14 residues. Trimming took 5 bases from V and 4 from J; bases not matched to a gene: 5. Germline V gene sequence: CDR1 MNHEY, CDR2 SMNVEV (reference sequence). CDR3 DNA sequence: TGTGCCAGCAGTGAGGACAGGGGCGTCACTGAAGCTTTCTTT. Its protein product is CASSEDRGVTEAFF.

The chain is built from TRBV5-1 and TRBJ2-3; 12 bases align to TRBD2. V shed 1 base and J 3 bases; nucleotides not matched to a gene: 3. In germline, CDR1 is SGHRS, CDR2 YFSETQ. The CDR3 length is 16 residues. The DNA of the CDR3 is TGCGCCAGCAGCTTGTCCCTAGCGGGGGGGACAGATACGCAGTATTTT. Its protein product is CASSLSLAGGTDTQYF.

V usage is TRBV19 and J usage is TRBJ1-1; maybe TRBD1 (6 bases). Between the trimmed V and J ends, which lost 5 bases and 2 bases, there was a span of 12 bases. The CDR3 sequence is 14 residues long. Germline V gene sequence: CDR1 LNHDA, CDR2 SQIVND (reference sequence). CDR3 amino acids: CASSAGQFNTEAFF. The CDR3 DNA is TGTGCCAGTAGTGCCGGACAGTTTAACACTGAAGCTTTCTTT.

In this sample, this clone turned up once. This chain links TRBV3-1 (or the pseudogene TRBV3-2) with TRBJ1-1, with no clear D. Germline-derived CDR1 and CDR2 are LGHDT and YNNKEL (reference sequence). The length of the CDR3 is 14 residues. V lost 4 bases to trimming and J lost 1 base, with 10 bases between them. The DNA for the CDR3 is TGTGCCAGCAGCCTCTCAGGCGCGAACACTGAAGCTTTCTTT. Translation gives CASSLSGANTEAFF.

The V and J genes are TRBV10-1 and TRBJ1-1; TRBD1 aligns across 10 bases. The CDR3 runs 15 residues. Germline V lookup: CDR1 WNHNN, CDR2 SYGVQD (reference sequence). Trimming took 0 bases from V and 9 from J; bases not matched to a gene: 7. CDR3 region: CASSESGQGGRKAFF. The DNA of the CDR3 is TGCGCCAGCAGTGAGTCTGGACAGGGGGGAAGGAAAGCTTTCTTT.

The chain carries TRBV5-6 and TRBJ1-1; 7 positions match TRBD1. V lost 2 bases and J lost 8; bases outside the gene matches: 15. The CDR3 spans 16 residues. Germline loops: CDR1 SGHDT, CDR2 YYEEEE. In DNA form, the CDR3 reads TGTGCCAGCAGCTTAAGGGTGGTGACAGGGAGCGGAGAAGCTTTCTTT. It encodes CASSLRVVTGSGEAFF. Supplemented by reference TRBV5-6 and TRBJ1-1, the full variable domain reads DAGVTQSPTHLIKTRGQQVTLRCSPKSGHDTVSWYQQALGQGPQFIFQYYEEEERQRGNFPDRFSGHQFPNYSSELNVNALLLGDSALYLCASSLRVVTGSGEAFFGQGTRLTVV.

This chain links TRBV5-1 with TRBJ1-4, with 7 positions matching TRBD1. The CDR3 runs 15 residues. Trimming took 4 bases from V and 3 from J; bases not matched to a gene: 6. Germline V gene data show CDR1 as SGHRS and CDR2 as YFSETQ. Here the CDR3 reads CASSPGTASNEKLFF. Written as DNA, the CDR3 is TGCGCCAGCAGCCCCGGGACAGCCTCTAATGAAAAACTGTTTTTT.

This rearrangement joins TRBV11-2 to TRBJ2-7, with D tentatively TRBD2 (6 bases). Germline V gene sequence: CDR1 SGHAT, CDR2 FQNNGV. Deletions cut 3 bases from V and 3 bases from J, with 12 bases between. This CDR3 is 14 amino acids long. In nucleotides, the CDR3 is TGTGCCAGCAGCTTGGGGGGTCTAGGCTACGAGCAGTACTTC. Translation: CASSLGGLGYEQYF. Based on the CDR3 plus reference TRBV11-2 and TRBJ2-7, the full variable domain is EAGVAQSPRYKIIEKRQSVAFWCNPISGHATLYWYQQILGQGPKLLIQFQNNGVVDDSQLPKDRFSAERLKGVDSTLKIQPAKLEDSAVYLCASSLGGLGYEQYFGPGTRLTVT.

The chain combines TRBV7-7 with TRBJ2-2; D is unresolved. The germline V gene encodes CDR1 SSHAT and CDR2 FNYEAQ (reference sequence). The CDR3 contains 13 residues. V was trimmed by 1 base and J by 6 bases, leaving 6 bases between them. CDR3 bases: TGTGCCAGCAGCTTAGACTCCCCCGGGGAGCTGTTTTTT. This gives the protein CASSLDSPGELFF.

The chain joins TRBV6-5 to TRBJ1-5, with a possible D match to TRBD1 (5 bases). The germline V gene encodes CDR1 MNHEY and CDR2 SVGAGI. This CDR3 has 15 amino acids. V lost 2 bases and J lost 7, with 15 bases in between. The CDR3 spells CASSYLYPRGQPQHF. The CDR3 nucleotides are TGTGCCAGCAGTTACCTTTACCCCCGGGGGCAGCCCCAGCATTTT.

This clone was detected only a few times. CDR3 DNA sequence: TGTGCCAGCAGCTTCCCAGGGGGTCGTGAAAAACTGTTTTTT. Its protein product is CASSFPGGREKLFF. The J gene is TRBJ1-4, the V gene TRBV7-9; 7 nucleotides agree with TRBD1. The CDR3 is 14 amino acids. V shed 3 bases, J shed 7 bases, and the junction held 5 bases outside the gene matches. Per germline, CDR1 SEHNR and CDR2 FQNEAQ (reference sequence).

The chain has TRBV3-1 (or the pseudogene TRBV3-2) and TRBJ2-7, with D perhaps matching TRBD1 (6 bases). CDR1 is LGHDT, CDR2 YNNKEL, per germline (reference sequence). The CDR3 runs to 13 residues. V was clipped by 1 base and J by 4 bases, with 8 bases between them. The CDR3 here is CASSQGTVYEQYF. In DNA, the CDR3 is TGTGCCAGCAGCCAAGGGACAGTGTACGAGCAGTACTTC.

The chain couples TRBV30 to TRBJ1-6; 10 bases fit TRBD1. Germline-derived CDR1 and CDR2 are GTSNPN and SVGIG (reference sequence). CDR3 length: 15 amino acids. Unmatched junction bases numbered 11, after V lost 5 bases and J lost 10 bases. The DNA for the CDR3 is TGTGCCTGGGACCCGGGACAGGGGTTTTACTCACCCCTCCACTTT. Its translation is CAWDPGQGFYSPLHF.

This chain links TRBV10-2 with TRBJ2-5; possible D gene TRBD1, 5 bases. Germline V lookup: CDR1 WSHSY, CDR2 SAAADI. The CDR3 is 14 residues long. The V end lost 6 bases, the J end lost 3 bases, and 14 bases lay between the germline ends. CDR3 nucleotide sequence: TGCGCCAGCAGGGTCAGGGAAGTTGAAGAGACCCAGTACTTC. This translates into CASRVREVEETQYF.

The chain employs TRBV6-5 and TRBJ2-2; D is perhaps TRBD1 (6 bases). This CDR3 has 12 residues. Germline lookup yields CDR1 MNHEY and CDR2 SVGAGI. V lost 10 bases and J 3 bases, leaving 9 bases between the germline ends. The CDR3 DNA reads as TGTGCCACCAACAGGGACACCGGGGAGCTGTTTTTT. Encoded protein: CATNRDTGELFF.

V and J are TRBV19 and TRBJ1-1, with D unresolved. Germline lookup yields CDR1 LNHDA and CDR2 SQIVND (reference sequence). This CDR3 spans 12 amino acids. Trimming left V 1 base short and J 2 bases short, with 2 bases between. The CDR3 DNA follows: TGTGCCAGTAGTATAGTAAACACTGAAGCTTTCTTT. This codes for CASSIVNTEAFF.